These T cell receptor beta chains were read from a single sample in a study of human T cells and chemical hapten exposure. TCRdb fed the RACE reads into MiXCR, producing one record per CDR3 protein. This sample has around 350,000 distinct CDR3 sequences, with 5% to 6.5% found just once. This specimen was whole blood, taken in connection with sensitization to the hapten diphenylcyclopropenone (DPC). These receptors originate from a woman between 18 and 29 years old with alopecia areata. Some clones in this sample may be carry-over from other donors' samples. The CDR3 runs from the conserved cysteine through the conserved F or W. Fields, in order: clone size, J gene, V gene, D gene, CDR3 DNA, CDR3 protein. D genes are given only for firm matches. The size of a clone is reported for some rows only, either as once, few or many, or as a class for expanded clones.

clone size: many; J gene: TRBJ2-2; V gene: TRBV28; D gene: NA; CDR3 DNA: TGTGCCAGCAGCCCGGCCAGGGGAACCGGGGAGCTGTTTTTT; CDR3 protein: CASSPARGTGELFF
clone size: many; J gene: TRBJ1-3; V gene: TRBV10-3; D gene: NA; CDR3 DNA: TGTGCCGTTCGCAGCTCTGGAAACACCATATATTTT; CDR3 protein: CAVRSSGNTIYF
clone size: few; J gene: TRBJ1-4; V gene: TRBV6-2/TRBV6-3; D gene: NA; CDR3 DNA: TGTGCCAGCAGTCGTCAGGAGGGGACGGATGAAAAACTGTTTTTT; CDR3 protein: CASSRQEGTDEKLFF
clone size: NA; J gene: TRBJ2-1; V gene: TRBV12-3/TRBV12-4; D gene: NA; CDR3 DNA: TGTGCCAGCAATCGGGGGAATGAGCAGTTCTTC; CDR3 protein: CASNRGNEQFF
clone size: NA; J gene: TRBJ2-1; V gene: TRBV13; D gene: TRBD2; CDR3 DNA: TGTGCCAGCAGCTTCCAGACTAGCGGGGGAGCCCAGGAGCAGTTCTTC; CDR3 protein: CASSFQTSGGAQEQFF
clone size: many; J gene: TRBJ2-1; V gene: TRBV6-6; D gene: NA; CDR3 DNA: TGTGCCAGCAGTAGGGGGGAGCATAATGAGCAGTTCTTC; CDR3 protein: CASSRGEHNEQFF
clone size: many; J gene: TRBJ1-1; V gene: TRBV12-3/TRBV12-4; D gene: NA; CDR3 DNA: TGTGCCAGCAGCTCAGGGAGCACTGAAGCTTTCTTT; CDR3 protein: CASSSGSTEAFF
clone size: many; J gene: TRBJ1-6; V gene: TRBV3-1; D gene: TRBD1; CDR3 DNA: TGTGCCAGCAGCCTTCTACAGAGCGGGACAGGGCGTTCACCCCTCCACTTT; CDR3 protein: CASSLLQSGTGRSPLHF
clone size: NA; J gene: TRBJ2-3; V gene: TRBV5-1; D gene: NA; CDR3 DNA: TGCGCCAGCAGCTTGGGACTAGATACCACAGATACGCAGTATTTT; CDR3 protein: CASSLGLDTTDTQYF
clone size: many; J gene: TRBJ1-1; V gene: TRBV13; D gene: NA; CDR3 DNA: TGTGCCAGCAGCTTAGGGCCAGGAGGGGACACTGAAGCTTTCTTT; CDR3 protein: CASSLGPGGDTEAFF
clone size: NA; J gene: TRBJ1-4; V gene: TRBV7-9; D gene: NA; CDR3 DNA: TGTGCCAGCGGGCTAGCTGGGGTGGATGAAAAACTGTTTTTT; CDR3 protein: CASGLAGVDEKLFF
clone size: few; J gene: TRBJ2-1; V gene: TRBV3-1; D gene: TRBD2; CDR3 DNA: TGTGCCAGCAGTCAAGCGGGGGGCGAGTACAATGAGCAGTTCTTC; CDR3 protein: CASSQAGGEYNEQFF
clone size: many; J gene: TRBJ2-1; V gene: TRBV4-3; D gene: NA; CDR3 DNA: TGCGCCAGCAGCCCTTCACCCCCCGAATGGGGCAATGAGCAGTTCTTC; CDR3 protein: CASSPSPPEWGNEQFF
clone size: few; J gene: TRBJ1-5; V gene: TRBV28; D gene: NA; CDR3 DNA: TGTGCCAGCAGTCATGTATTAAGGGGGGATCAGCCCCAGCATTTT; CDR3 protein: CASSHVLRGDQPQHF
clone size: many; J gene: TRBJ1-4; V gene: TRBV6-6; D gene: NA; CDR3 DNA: TGTGCCAGCAGTTACTCGCCACCCCCTAATGAAAAACTGTTTTTT; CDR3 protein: CASSYSPPPNEKLFF
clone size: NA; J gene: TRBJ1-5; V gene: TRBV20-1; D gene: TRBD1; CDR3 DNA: TGCAGTGCTAGAGATACGAACAGGGGGAATCAGCCCCAGCATTTT; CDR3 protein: CSARDTNRGNQPQHF
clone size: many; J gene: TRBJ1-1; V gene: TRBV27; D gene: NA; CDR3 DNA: TGTGCCAGCAGTACGATCACAGCCTTGAACACTGAAGCTTTCTTT; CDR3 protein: CASSTITALNTEAFF
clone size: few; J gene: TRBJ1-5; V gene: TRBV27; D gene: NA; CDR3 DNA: TGTGCCAGCACCTCCCTCGGCCGGACCGTGAATCAGCCCCAGCATTTT; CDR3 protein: CASTSLGRTVNQPQHF
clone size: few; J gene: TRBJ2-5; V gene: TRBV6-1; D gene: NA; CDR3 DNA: TGTGCCAGCAGTGATTTCTTGCGTGAAAGGGGATCCGAGACCCAGTACTTC; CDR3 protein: CASSDFLRERGSETQYF
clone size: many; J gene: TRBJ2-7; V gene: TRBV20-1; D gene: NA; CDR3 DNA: TGCAGTGCGTTAAGTCAGGGTAAAGTCTCCTACGAGCAGTACTTC; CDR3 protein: CSALSQGKVSYEQYF
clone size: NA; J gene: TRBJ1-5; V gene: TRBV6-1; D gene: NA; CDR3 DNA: TGTGCCAGCACGCATTATAGCAATCAGCCCCAGCATTTT; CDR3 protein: CASTHYSNQPQHF
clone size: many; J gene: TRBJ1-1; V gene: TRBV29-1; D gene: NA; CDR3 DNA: TGCAGCGTTGAAGTGGAGGTGAACACTGAAGCTTTCTTT; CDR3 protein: CSVEVEVNTEAFF
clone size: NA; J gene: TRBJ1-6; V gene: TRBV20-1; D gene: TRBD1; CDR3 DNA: TGCAGTGCCCCCAGCGACAGGGACAATTCACCCCTCCACTTT; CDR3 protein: CSAPSDRDNSPLHF
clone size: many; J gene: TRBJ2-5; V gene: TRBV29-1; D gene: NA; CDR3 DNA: TGCAGCGTTGTGTCAGTAATACGCCAAGAGACCCAGTACTTC; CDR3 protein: CSVVSVIRQETQYF
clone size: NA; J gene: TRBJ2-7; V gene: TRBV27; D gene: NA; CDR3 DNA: TGTGCCAGCAGTTTAGCTAAGCTCCACTACGAGCAGTACTTC; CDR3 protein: CASSLAKLHYEQYF
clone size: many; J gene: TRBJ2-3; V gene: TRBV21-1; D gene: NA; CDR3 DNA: TGTGCCAGCAGCAAGCCGGGACAGGGTGGCACAGATACGCAGTATTTT; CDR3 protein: CASSKPGQGGTDTQYF
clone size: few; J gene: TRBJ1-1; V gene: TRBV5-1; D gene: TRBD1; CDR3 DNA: TGCGCCAGCAGCTTTTGGACAGGAGGGTACACTGAAGCTTTCTTT; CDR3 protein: CASSFWTGGYTEAFF
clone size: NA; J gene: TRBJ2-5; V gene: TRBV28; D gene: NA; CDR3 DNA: TGTGCCAGCAGTTTAGATATTGAGACCCAGTACTTC; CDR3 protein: CASSLDIETQYF
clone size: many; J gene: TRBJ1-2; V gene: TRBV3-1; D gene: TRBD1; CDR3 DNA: TGTGCCAGCAGCCAAGATCTCAGGACAGGAGTTTATGGCTACACCTTC; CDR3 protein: CASSQDLRTGVYGYTF
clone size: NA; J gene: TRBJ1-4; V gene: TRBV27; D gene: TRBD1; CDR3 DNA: TGTGCCAGCACCCCCCTTCGAGACAGGGGGGAAAAACTGTTTTTT; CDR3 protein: CASTPLRDRGEKLFF
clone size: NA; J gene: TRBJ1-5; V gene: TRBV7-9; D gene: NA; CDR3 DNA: TGTGCCAGCAGCTTAGCGACGGCAGGGGATAATCAGCCCCAGCATTTT; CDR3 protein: CASSLATAGDNQPQHF
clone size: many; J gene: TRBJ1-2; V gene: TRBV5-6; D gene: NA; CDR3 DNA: TGTGCCAGCAGCTTGATAAGGGCAGATAACTATGGCTACACCTTC; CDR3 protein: CASSLIRADNYGYTF
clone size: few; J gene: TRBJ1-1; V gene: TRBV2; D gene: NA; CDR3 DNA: TGTGCCAGCAGTGAGGAGGATTGGACTGAAGCTTTCTTT; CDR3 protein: CASSEEDWTEAFF
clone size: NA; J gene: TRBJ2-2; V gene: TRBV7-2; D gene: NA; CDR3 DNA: TGTGCCAGCAGCCGGGACTTATACACCGGGGAGCTGTTTTTT; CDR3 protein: CASSRDLYTGELFF
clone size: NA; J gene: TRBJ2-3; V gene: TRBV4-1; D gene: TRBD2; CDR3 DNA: TGCGCCAGCAGCCAAGATATAGGGACTAGGTGGGCAGATACGCAGTATTTT; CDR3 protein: CASSQDIGTRWADTQYF
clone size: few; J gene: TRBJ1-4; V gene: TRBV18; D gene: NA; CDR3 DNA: TGTGCCAGCTCACCGGCCACAGGGACTAATGAAAAACTGTTTTTT; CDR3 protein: CASSPATGTNEKLFF
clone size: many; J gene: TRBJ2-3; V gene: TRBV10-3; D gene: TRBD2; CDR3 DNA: TGTGCCATCAGTGAGTTCCAGCGGGGATTCAGCACAGATACGCAGTATTTT; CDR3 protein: CAISEFQRGFSTDTQYF
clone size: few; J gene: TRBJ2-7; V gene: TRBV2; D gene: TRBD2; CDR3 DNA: TGTGCCAGCAGTGAACAGCGGGGGACGTACGAGCAGTACTTC; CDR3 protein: CASSEQRGTYEQYF
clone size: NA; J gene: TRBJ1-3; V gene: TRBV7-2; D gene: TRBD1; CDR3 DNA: TGTGCCAGCAGACGACAGGGGGCGGCAGGAAACACCATATATTTT; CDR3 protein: CASRRQGAAGNTIYF
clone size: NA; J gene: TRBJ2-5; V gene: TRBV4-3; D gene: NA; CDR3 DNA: TGCGCCAGCAGCCAAGAATTGAGGGGCGGGGCCAATACAGAGACCCAGTACTTC; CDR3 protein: CASSQELRGGANTETQYF
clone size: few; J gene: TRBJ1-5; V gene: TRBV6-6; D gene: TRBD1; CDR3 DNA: TGTGCCAGCACCACGCCGGGACAGAGGAGCAATCAGCCCCAGCATTTT; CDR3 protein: CASTTPGQRSNQPQHF
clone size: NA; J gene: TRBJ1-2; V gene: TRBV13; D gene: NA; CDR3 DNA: TGTGCCAGCAGCTTAGGCTCTGGGAGAGGGGGATATGGCTACACCTTC; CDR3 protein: CASSLGSGRGGYGYTF
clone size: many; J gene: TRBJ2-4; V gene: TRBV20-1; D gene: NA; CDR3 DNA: TGCAGTGCAAATCCGGGCCGTCTAGCCAAAAACATTCAGTACTTC; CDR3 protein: CSANPGRLAKNIQYF
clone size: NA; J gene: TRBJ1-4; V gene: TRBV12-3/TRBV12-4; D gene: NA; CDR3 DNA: TGTGCCAGCAGTCCCGAGGGAGTAGGTAATGAAAAACTGTTTTTT; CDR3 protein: CASSPEGVGNEKLFF